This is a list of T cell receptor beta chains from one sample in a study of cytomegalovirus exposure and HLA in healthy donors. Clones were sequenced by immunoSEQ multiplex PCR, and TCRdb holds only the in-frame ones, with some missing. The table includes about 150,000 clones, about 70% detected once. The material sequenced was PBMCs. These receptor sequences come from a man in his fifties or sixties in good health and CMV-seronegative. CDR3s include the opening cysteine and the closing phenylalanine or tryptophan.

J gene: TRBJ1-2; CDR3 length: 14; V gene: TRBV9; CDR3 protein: CASSPRIGGAPLLF
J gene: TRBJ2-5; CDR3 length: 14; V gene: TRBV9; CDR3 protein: CASTRDTQQETQYF
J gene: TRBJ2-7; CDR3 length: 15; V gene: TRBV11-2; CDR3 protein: CASSIGTSSSYEQYF
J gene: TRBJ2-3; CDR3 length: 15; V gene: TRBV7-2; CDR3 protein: CASSHPSGGIDTQYF
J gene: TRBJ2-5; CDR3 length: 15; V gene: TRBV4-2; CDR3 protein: CASSQVAGGAETQYF
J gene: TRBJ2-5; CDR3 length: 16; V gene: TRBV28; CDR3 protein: CASSLGGLAGRETQYF
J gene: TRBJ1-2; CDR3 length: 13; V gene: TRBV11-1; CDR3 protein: CASSFDRDYGYTF
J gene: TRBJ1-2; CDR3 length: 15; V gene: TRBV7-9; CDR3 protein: CASSLSRQGDYGYTF
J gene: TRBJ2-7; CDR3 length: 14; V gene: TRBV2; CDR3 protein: CASSPGGGSYEQYF
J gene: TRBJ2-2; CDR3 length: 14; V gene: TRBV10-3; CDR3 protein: CAIRAGTGAGELFF
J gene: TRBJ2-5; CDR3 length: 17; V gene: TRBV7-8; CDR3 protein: CASSSLTSGRGQETQYF
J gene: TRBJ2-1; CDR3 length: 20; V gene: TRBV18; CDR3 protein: CASSPPRASGGKMSYNEQFF
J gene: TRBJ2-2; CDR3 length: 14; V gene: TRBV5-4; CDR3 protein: CASSSTANTGELFF
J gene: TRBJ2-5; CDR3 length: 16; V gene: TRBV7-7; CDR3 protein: CASSLDGGSGQETQYF
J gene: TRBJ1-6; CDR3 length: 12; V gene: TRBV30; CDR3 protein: CAWSVQGSPLHF
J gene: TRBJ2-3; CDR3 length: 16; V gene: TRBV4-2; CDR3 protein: CASSQAPAGDTDTQYF
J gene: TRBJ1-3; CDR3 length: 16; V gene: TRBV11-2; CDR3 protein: CASSPGGSYSGNTIYF
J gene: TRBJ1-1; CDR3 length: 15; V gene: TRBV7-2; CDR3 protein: CASSLVSLAGTQAFF
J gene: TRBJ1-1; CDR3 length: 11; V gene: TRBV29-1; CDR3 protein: CSARTADEAFF
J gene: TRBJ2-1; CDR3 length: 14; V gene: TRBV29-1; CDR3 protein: CSAGTGWSYNEQFF
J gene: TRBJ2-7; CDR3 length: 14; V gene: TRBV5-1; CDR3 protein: CASSLAGTNYEQYF
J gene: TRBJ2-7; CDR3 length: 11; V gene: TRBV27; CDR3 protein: CASIRGYEQYF
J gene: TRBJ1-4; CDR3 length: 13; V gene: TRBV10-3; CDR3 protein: CATGQGKGEKLFF
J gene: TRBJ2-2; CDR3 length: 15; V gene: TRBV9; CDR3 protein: CASSILTQGGGELFF
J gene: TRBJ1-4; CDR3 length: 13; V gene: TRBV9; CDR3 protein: CASSEDSVGKLFF
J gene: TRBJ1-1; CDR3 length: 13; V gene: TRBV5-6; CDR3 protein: CASSPTGRTEAFF
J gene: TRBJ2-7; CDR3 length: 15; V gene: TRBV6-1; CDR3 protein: CASSEAPGQGYRQYF
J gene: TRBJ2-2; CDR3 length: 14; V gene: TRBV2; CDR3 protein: CASSGTANTGELFF
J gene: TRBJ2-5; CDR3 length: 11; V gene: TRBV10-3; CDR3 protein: CAISDGETQYF
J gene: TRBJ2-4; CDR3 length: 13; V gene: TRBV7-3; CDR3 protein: CASSLEGENIQYF
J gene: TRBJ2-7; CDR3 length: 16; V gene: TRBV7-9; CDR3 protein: CASSLASGEVPYEQYF
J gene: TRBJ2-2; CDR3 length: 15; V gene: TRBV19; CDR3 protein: CASSSGTGYTGELFF
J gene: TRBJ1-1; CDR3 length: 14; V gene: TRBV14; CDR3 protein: CASSQVRGRTEAFF
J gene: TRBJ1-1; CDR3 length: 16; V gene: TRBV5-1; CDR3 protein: CASSLGRDRANTEAFF
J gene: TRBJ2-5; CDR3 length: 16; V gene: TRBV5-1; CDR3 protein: CASSFLAGEGEETQYF
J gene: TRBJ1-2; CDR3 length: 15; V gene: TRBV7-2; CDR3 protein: CASSLGGGGNYGYTF
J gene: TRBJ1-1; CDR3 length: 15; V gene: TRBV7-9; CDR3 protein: CSSSITVLMNTEAFF
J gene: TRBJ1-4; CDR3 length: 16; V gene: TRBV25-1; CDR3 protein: CASAKFTGLGNEKLFF
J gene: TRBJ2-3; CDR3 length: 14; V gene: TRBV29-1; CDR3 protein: CSVEPTGGTDTQYF
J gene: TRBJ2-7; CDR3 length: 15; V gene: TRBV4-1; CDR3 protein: CASSQPEDRAYEQYF
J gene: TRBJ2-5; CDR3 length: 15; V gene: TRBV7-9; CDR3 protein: CASSLAQGGWETQYF
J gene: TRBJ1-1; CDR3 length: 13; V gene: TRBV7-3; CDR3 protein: CASSDRGLTEAFF
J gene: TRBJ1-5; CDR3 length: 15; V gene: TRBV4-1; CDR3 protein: CASSPTGSSNQPQHF
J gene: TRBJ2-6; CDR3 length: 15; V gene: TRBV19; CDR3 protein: CASSTQGPGANVLTF
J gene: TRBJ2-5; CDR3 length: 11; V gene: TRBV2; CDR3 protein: CATDRGETQYF
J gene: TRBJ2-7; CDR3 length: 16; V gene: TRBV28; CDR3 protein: CASSLMGPQFSYEQYF